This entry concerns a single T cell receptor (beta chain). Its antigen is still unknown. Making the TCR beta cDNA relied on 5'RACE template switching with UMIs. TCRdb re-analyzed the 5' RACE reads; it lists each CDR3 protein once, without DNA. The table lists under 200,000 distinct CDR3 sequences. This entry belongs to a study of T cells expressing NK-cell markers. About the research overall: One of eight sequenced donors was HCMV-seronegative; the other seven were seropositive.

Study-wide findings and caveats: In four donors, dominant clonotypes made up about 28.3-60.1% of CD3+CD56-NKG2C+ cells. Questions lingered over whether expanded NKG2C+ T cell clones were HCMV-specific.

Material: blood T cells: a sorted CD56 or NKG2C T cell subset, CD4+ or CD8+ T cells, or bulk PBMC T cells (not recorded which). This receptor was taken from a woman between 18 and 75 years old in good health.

CDR3 amino acids: CATRTGGTEAFF. The chain links TRBV10-3 to TRBJ1-1; there is no DNA to check the TCRdb D call of TRBD1. Germline CDR1 is ENHRY and CDR2 is SYGVKD. This CDR3 is built from 12 residues.